This T cell receptor (beta chain) appears in the sequencing data of a study of blood T cell repertoires in COVID-19. This clone appeared a single time. The assay was immunoSEQ multiplex PCR, and TCRdb's table has in-frame clones only and misses some. The repertoire holds about 430,000 clones, with roughly 88% as singletons. Within 2 weeks of study entry, exposed participants had contacted a PCR-confirmed or clinician-diagnosed COVID-19 case. The specimen sequenced was PBMCs or T cells enriched from blood (not recorded which). The origin of this receptor is a young woman who had been exposed to COVID-19.

The CDR3: CASSRAGGSTDTQYF. For the CDR3, the DNA is TGTGCCAGCAGCCGGGCGGGGGGGTCCACAGATACGCAGTATTTT. The chain couples TRBV3-1 (or the pseudogene TRBV3-2) to TRBJ2-3, with 9 bases matching TRBD2. V shed 4 bases and J 2 bases; nucleotides not matched to a gene: 4. The CDR3 spans 15 residues. CDR1 and CDR2 (germline): LGHDT, YNNKEL (reference sequence).